This T cell receptor (beta chain) stems from a study of cytomegalovirus exposure and HLA in healthy donors. The PCR ran on 60 Vbeta and 13 Jbeta primers. Clones were sequenced by immunoSEQ multiplex PCR, and TCRdb holds only the in-frame ones, with some missing. This sample's table has some 120,000 clones. V gave up 7 bases and J gave up 7 bases; unmatched junction bases: 8. The CDR3 has 15 amino acids. Germline CDR1 is MNHNY and CDR2 is SVGAGI (reference sequence). Findings of the study overall: The study designated about 180 TCR beta chains cytomegalovirus-associated.

About this clone: The antigen is unknown.

The clonotype originates from a man in his forties in good health and CMV-seronegative. The rearrangement uses TRBV6-6 and TRBJ2-1, with 12 nucleotides matching TRBD2. Sequencing input: PBMCs. The CDR3 DNA sequence: TGTGCCAGCAACCTAGCGGGAGGGCTGGGAAATGAGCAGTTCTTC. As protein: CASNLAGGLGNEQFF.